This T cell receptor (beta chain) was retrieved from a study of T cell responses to AZD1222 COVID-19 vaccine. Study-wide points: Increased Spike-specific TCR breadth and depth were observed after two AZD1222 doses. There were repertoire samples only from the period after the peak T cell response. Reportedly, nearly half the spike-specific TCRs target unmutated variant regions. The donor group comprised mostly white British people and more females; the analysis possibly underestimated clonal diversity.

As for this clone: Its matching antigen is unknown.

The CDR3 covers 15 residues. The germline CDR1 and CDR2 sequences are SGHDT and YYEEEE. Trimming took 3 bases from V and 6 from J; bases not matched to a gene: 9. Generated by immunoSEQ multiplex PCR, the TCRdb table keeps only in-frame clones and is missing some. The data contain more than 85,000 clones, roughly 82% of them seen just once; the ten biggest clones take up 5%. Source: peripheral blood, taken on day 0 of AZD1222 vaccination. This chain connects TRBV5-6 to TRBJ2-1; 7 nucleotides agree with TRBD2. The sequence came from an adult in good health. The CDR3, as DNA: TGTGCCAGCAGCTCCCCGTTGCGGGGGTTCAATGAGCAGTTCTTC. Translated: CASSSPLRGFNEQFF.